Given below is one T cell receptor (beta chain) in context. The sample is drawn from a study of T cell responses to AZD1222 COVID-19 vaccine. The repertoire was sequenced with immunoSEQ multiplex PCR; TCRdb's copy has only in-frame clones and lacks some. The sample lists about 96,000 clones, nearly 90% seen once, with roughly 1.7% in the top ten. Trimming stripped 1 base from V and 3 bases from J, with 10 bases between. Germline assignment: CDR1 MNHNS and CDR2 SASEGT. The CDR3 is made up of 14 amino acids. This rearrangement joins TRBV6-1 to TRBJ2-7, with D perhaps matching TRBD1 (5 bases). The sequence derives from an adult in good health. The specimen comprised peripheral blood, sampled on day 0 of AZD1222 vaccination. CDR3 sequence: CASSEGVTGYEQYF. DNA of the CDR3: TGTGCCAGCAGTGAAGGGGTCACAGGCTACGAGCAGTACTTC.